The clone carrying this T cell receptor beta chain appeared once. Its specificity is not known. The junction had 2 bases not matched to a gene; V was cut back by 2 bases and J by 4 bases. The CDR3 is 15 residues long. Per germline, CDR1 MNHNY and CDR2 SVGAGI (reference sequence). Data came from immunoSEQ multiplex PCR; TCRdb stores just in-frame clones and leaves some out. The table has some 100,000 clones, roughly 92% seen once. The data were obtained in a study of graft-versus-host responses after intestinal transplantation. General observations from the study: The authors found GvH clones in recipient marrow, some appearing first in ileum or blood.

The source material was unstimulated CD8+ T cells sorted from spleen or lymph node cells, sampled before transplant. The rearrangement joins TRBV6-6 to TRBJ1-5, with 10 bases fitting TRBD1. The sequence was collected from a human donor who was the organ donor for an intestinal transplant. The CDR3 DNA is TGTGCCAGCAGTTACGCGGGACAGGGGAATCAGCCCCAGCATTTT. Translating it yields CASSYAGQGNQPQHF.